These 9 T cell receptor beta chains originate from one sample sequenced in a study of shared clonotypes between healthy human individuals. The repertoire was sequenced with immunoSEQ multiplex PCR; TCRdb's copy has only in-frame clones and lacks some. Among around 500,000 clones listed, about 85% were seen once. Source material: PBMCs. The receptors were gathered from a middle-aged woman in good health. Some clones in this sample may be carry-over from other donors' samples.

This clone was observed a single time. V and J are TRBV18 and TRBJ2-3; possible D gene TRBD2, 5 bases. The ends were cut back, 1 base at V and 8 bases at J, with 19 bases in the middle. This CDR3 contains 16 residues. Germline assignment: CDR1 KGHSH and CDR2 LQKENI. The CDR3 sequence is CASSPLGKGGSGTQYF. The CDR3, as DNA: TGTGCCAGCTCACCACTGGGTAAAGGTGGGAGTGGTACGCAGTATTTT.

V usage is TRBV6-5 and J usage is TRBJ2-7, with D perhaps TRBD1 (6 bases). Trimming shortened V by 8 bases and J by 0 bases, and 11 bases separated the two germline ends. Germline CDR1 and CDR2: MNHEY and SVGAGI. The CDR3 totals 13 residues. The CDR3 nucleotides are TGTGCCAGCCAGGGGCAGAGCTCCTACGAGCAGTACTTC. Amino acids: CASQGQSSYEQYF.

V usage is TRBV10-3 and J usage is TRBJ2-7; possibly TRBD1 or TRBD2 for D (5 bases each). The V gene lost 5 bases and the J gene lost 0 bases, with 8 bases spanning the gap. From germline, CDR1 is ENHRY and CDR2 SYGVKD. The CDR3 spans 13 residues. CDR3 in amino acids: CAISPGSSYEQYF. In DNA form, the CDR3 reads TGTGCCATCAGTCCAGGGAGCTCCTACGAGCAGTACTTC.

The gene calls are TRBV11-2 and TRBJ2-1, with TRBD1 matching 7 bases. V shed 2 bases and J 8 bases; nucleotides not matched to a gene: 15. In germline, CDR1 is SGHAT, CDR2 FQNNGV. The CDR3 length is 17 residues. In DNA form, the CDR3 reads TGTGCCAGCAGCTTATTTAGGGGGCTTCCCTTAGGGGATGAGCAGTTCTTC. Translated, it gives CASSLFRGLPLGDEQFF. Drawing the rest from reference TRBV11-2 and TRBJ2-1, the complete variable domain is EAGVAQSPRYKIIEKRQSVAFWCNPISGHATLYWYQQILGQGPKLLIQFQNNGVVDDSQLPKDRFSAERLKGVDSTLKIQPAKLEDSAVYLCASSLFRGLPLGDEQFFGPGTRLTVL.

The chain couples TRBV5-1 to TRBJ1-2, with D uncertain. Deletions cut 6 bases from V and 0 bases from J, with 18 bases between. CDR1 is SGHRS, CDR2 YFSETQ, per germline. The CDR3 spans 16 residues. The CDR3 reads CASKLVAGSANYGYTF. For the CDR3, the DNA is TGCGCCAGCAAACTGGTTGCAGGCAGTGCTAACTATGGCTACACCTTC. The full variable domain, rest sourced from reference TRBV5-1 and TRBJ1-2, is KAGVTQTPRYLIKTRGQQVTLSCSPISGHRSVSWYQQTPGQGLQFLFEYFSETQRNKGNFPGRFSGRQFSNSRSEMNVSTLELGDSALYLCASKLVAGSANYGYTFGSGTRLTVV.

Here the CDR3 DNA reads TGTGCCAGTAGTCTCGGGACCGACACTGAAGCTTTCTTT. Protein: CASSLGTDTEAFF. The rearrangement links TRBV19 to TRBJ1-1; D possibly corresponds to TRBD1 (5 bases). V gave up 5 bases and J gave up 3 bases, with 10 bases separating them. The CDR3 runs to 13 residues. Germline-derived CDR1 and CDR2 are LNHDA and SQIVND (reference sequence).

The V and J genes are TRBV5-1 and TRBJ2-2; 11 bases agree with TRBD2. The V gene's germline CDR1 is SGHRS and CDR2 YFSETQ. CDR3 length: 17 amino acids. V shed 0 bases and J 5 bases; nucleotides not matched to a gene: 6. The CDR3 reads CASSLAPLAGDTGELFF. In DNA form, the CDR3 reads TGCGCCAGCAGCTTGGCCCCACTAGCGGGAGATACCGGGGAGCTGTTTTTT.

The V gene is TRBV15, the J gene TRBJ1-5; the D gene is possibly TRBD1 (5 bases). With 1 base removed from V and 3 bases from J, the gap between germline ends came to 7 bases. Germline V CDR1 and CDR2: LNHNV, YYDKDF (reference sequence). The CDR3 covers 14 residues. The CDR3 is CATSRGGFNQPQHF. CDR3 DNA: TGTGCCACCAGCAGAGGGGGGTTCAATCAGCCCCAGCATTTT.

The chain uses TRBV19 and TRBJ2-4, with 9 bases aligning to TRBD1. Losses at the gene ends were 6 bases for V and 4 bases for J; bases not matched to a gene: 16. CDR1 and CDR2 from the germline V gene are LNHDA and SQIVND (reference sequence). The CDR3 runs 18 residues. The CDR3 DNA follows: TGTGCCAGTAGCCTACGGCGAGTTACCGGGACAGGGAAAAACATTCAGTACTTC. Amino acids: CASSLRRVTGTGKNIQYF.